Following are 2 T cell receptor beta chains from one sample sequenced in a study of cytomegalovirus exposure and HLA in healthy donors (dated by TCRdb to the late 2010s). To prepare the library, the immunoSEQ multiplex PCR assay was applied. A mixture of 60 forward primers for TCR Vbeta segments and 13 reverse primers for TCR Jbeta segments was used in the multiplex PCR. TCRdb mirrors the immuneACCESS table, restricted to in-frame sequences. Some clones are absent from its copies; in checked studies, under half trace to an unresolved V gene, and the reason for the others is unknown. Here the sample has tens of thousands of clones; less than 80% occur a single time. The leading ten clones occupy 5.5% to 8% of the sample. The sequenced sample consisted of PBMCs. These TCRs come from a woman in her 50s in good health and CMV-seropositive.

The gene calls are TRBV7-9 and TRBJ1-2; 12 positions agree with TRBD1. Per germline, CDR1 SEHNR and CDR2 FQNEAQ (reference sequence). The length of the CDR3 is 15 residues. V dropped 5 bases and J dropped 7; count of bases not matched to a gene: 8. CDR3: CASSRRDRGRGGYTF. In nucleotides, the CDR3 is TGTGCCAGCAGCCGCCGGGACAGGGGGCGTGGTGGCTACACCTTC.

The chain uses TRBV10-3 and TRBJ1-2, with 8 bases fitting TRBD1. Germline V lookup: CDR1 ENHRY, CDR2 SYGVKD. The V segment lost 7 bases and the J segment 2 bases; nucleotides outside the gene matches: 6. The length of the CDR3 is 14 residues. CDR3 sequence reads: CAITRTGFNYGYTF. The CDR3 DNA sequence: TGTGCCATCACCCGGACAGGGTTCAACTATGGCTACACCTTC.